A single sample gave rise to the 27 T cell receptor beta chains below, sequenced in a study of T cell repertoires in cytomegalovirus infection. Antigen specificity for these receptors is unknown. One entry per CDR3 protein, called by TCRdb with MiXCR from the reads. The sample holds approximately 600,000 distinct CDR3 sequences, under 45% seen once. The sample was cultured PBMCs, taken from culture after CMV antigen stimulation. Receptors were obtained from a human donor in good health (CMV status not recorded). Some clones in this sample may be carry-over from other donors' samples.

The genes are TRBV6-2 or TRBV6-3 and TRBJ1-5, with TRBD1 as a possible D gene (5 bases). V lost 5 bases and J lost 2, with 13 bases in between. The CDR3 is 15 amino acids. In germline, CDR1 is MNHEY, CDR2 SVGEGT. This CDR3 is CASSRDLLGNQPQHF. CDR3 sequence (DNA): TGTGCCAGCAGTAGGGACCTCCTTGGCAATCAGCCCCAGCATTTT.

The rearrangement joins TRBV7-7 to TRBJ2-1; TRBD1 aligns across 12 bases. The V gene end was trimmed by 5 bases and the J gene end by 9 bases; junction bases not matched to a gene: 5. The germline V gene encodes CDR1 SSHAT and CDR2 FNYEAQ (reference sequence). This CDR3 is 14 amino acids long. CDR3 region: CASSPGTGGIEQFF. The CDR3 nucleotides read TGTGCCAGCAGCCCCGGGACAGGGGGCATTGAGCAGTTCTTC.

The V call is TRBV7-8, the J call TRBJ2-1, with 11 bases identical to TRBD2. Germline V gene lookup returns CDR1 SGHVS and CDR2 FQNEAQ. Trimming took 5 bases from V and 0 from J; bases not matched to a gene: 3. The CDR3 has 16 amino acids. CDR3: CASSRSGRGSYNEQFF. DNA for the CDR3: TGTGCCAGCAGCCGTAGCGGGAGGGGCTCCTACAATGAGCAGTTCTTC.

The gene calls are TRBV11-2 and TRBJ2-1; D is unclear. CDR3 length: 15 residues. Trimming took 1 base from V and 7 from J, leaving 14 bases between them. Germline V gene lookup returns CDR1 SGHAT and CDR2 FQNNGV. CDR3 in amino acids: CASSLGRPSINEQFF. The CDR3 DNA reads TGTGCCAGCAGCTTAGGGCGGCCGTCAATTAATGAGCAGTTCTTC.

This clonotype has a handful of counts. This chain connects TRBV7-2 to TRBJ2-7; no firm D call. Trimming removed 2 bases from V and 1 base from J, with 12 bases in between. This CDR3 is built from 15 residues. Germline loops: CDR1 SGHTA, CDR2 FQGNSA. CDR3 sequence (DNA): TGTGCCAGCAGCTTAAGTAGAGGCGGTTCCTACGAGCAGTACTTC. Translated: CASSLSRGGSYEQYF.

The chain carries TRBV6-6 and TRBJ2-3, with unresolved D. The V and J ends lost 5 bases and 0 bases respectively, with 15 bases between them. Germline V gene data show CDR1 as MNHNY and CDR2 as SVGAGI (reference sequence). The CDR3 runs to 16 residues. CDR3 coding DNA: TGTGCCAGCAGTCCAAGTTACTTGGGGAGCACAGATACGCAGTATTTT. This sequence encodes CASSPSYLGSTDTQYF.

This clonotype was counted between two and nine times. V and J are TRBV11-3 and TRBJ2-1; 7 bases map to TRBD1. Trimming cost V 3 bases and J 7 bases; bases outside gene matches: 3. CDR1 is SGHNT and CDR2 is YENEEA in the germline V gene. The length of the CDR3 is 13 residues. CDR3 loop: CASSFDRENEQFF. As DNA, the CDR3 is TGTGCCAGCAGCTTTGACAGGGAAAATGAGCAGTTCTTC.

The chain recombines TRBV27 with TRBJ2-5; tentative D call: TRBD1 (5 bases). CDR3 length: 13 residues. Per the germline V gene, CDR1 is MNHEY and CDR2 is SMNVEV (reference sequence). Trimming pared 4 bases from V and 5 bases from J, leaving 11 bases between. This CDR3 reads CASSSSGPETQYF. As DNA, the CDR3 is TGTGCCAGCAGTTCGTCAGGGCCGGAGACCCAGTACTTC.

There are many counts of this clonotype. V gene TRBV7-2 combines with J gene TRBJ2-7; the D gene could be TRBD1 or TRBD2 (5 bases each). Germline assignment: CDR1 SGHTA and CDR2 FQGNSA. The V and J ends lost 4 bases and 2 bases respectively, with 15 bases between them. The CDR3 has 15 amino acids. CDR3 sequence: CASSSRLPGPYEQYF. In DNA, the CDR3 is TGTGCCAGCAGCTCCCGACTCCCGGGGCCCTACGAGCAGTACTTC.

This clonotype was seen more than once but under ten times. This chain uses TRBV7-6 with TRBJ1-4; D gene ambiguous. CDR1 SGHVS and CDR2 FNYEAQ come from the germline V gene. Trimming left V 5 bases short and J 1 base short, with 11 bases between. The CDR3 consists of 15 residues. This chain's CDR3 is CASSTQRQTNEKLFF. CDR3 in DNA: TGTGCCAGCAGCACACAGCGTCAAACTAATGAAAAACTGTTTTTT.

CDR3 in amino acids: CSAPDFAETNEKLFF. CDR3 DNA sequence: TGCAGTGCTCCGGACTTCGCGGAGACTAATGAAAAACTGTTTTTT. This sequence joins TRBV20-1 and TRBJ1-4; no clear D. CDR1 DFQATT and CDR2 SNEGSKA come from the germline V gene (reference sequence). This CDR3 comprises 15 residues. Trimming pared 5 bases from V and 2 bases from J, leaving 15 bases between.

Many counts were recorded for this clonotype. The chain uses TRBV7-2 and TRBJ2-2; TRBD2 aligns across 7 bases. With 5 bases clipped from V and 3 bases from J, the junction kept 3 bases outside the gene matches. Germline-derived CDR1 and CDR2 are SGHTA and FQGNSA. CDR3 size: 14 residues. The CDR3 bases are TGTGCCAGCAGCAGGGACTACTACACCGGGGAGCTGTTTTTT. The encoded protein is CASSRDYYTGELFF.

Many counts were recorded for this clonotype. The V and J genes are TRBV7-2 and TRBJ2-5; unclear D gene. The CDR3 totals 10 residues. V was cut by 6 bases and J by 2 bases, with 1 base left in between. Germline V lookup: CDR1 SGHTA, CDR2 FQGNSA. The CDR3 nucleotides are TGTGCCAGCAGGCAAGAGACCCAGTACTTC. Protein product: CASRQETQYF.

This clonotype was picked up many times. The V gene is TRBV11-2, the J gene TRBJ2-3, with 12 nucleotides matching TRBD1. CDR3 length: 15 amino acids. J lost 2 bases, V lost 5 bases, and 2 bases had no gene match. The germline CDR1 and CDR2 sequences are SGHAT and FQNNGV. The CDR3 here is CASSLGQGATDTQYF. CDR3 sequence (DNA): TGTGCCAGCAGCCTGGGACAGGGGGCCACAGATACGCAGTATTTT.

This sequence joins TRBV12-3 or TRBV12-4 and TRBJ1-6, with a tentative D call TRBD1 (5 bases). V lost 8 bases, J lost 10 bases, and 9 bases lay in between. This CDR3 comprises 11 residues. The CDR3 region has the DNA TGTGCCAGCGCGAGGGACTCACCCCTCCACTTT. This gives the protein CASARDSPLHF.

This clonotype was counted only a few times. V usage is TRBV7-2 and J usage is TRBJ2-6; D gene uncertain. Per germline, CDR1 SGHTA and CDR2 FQGNSA. The CDR3 extends over 15 amino acids. Trimming took off 1 base at V and 0 bases at J, with 4 bases between the two ends. The CDR3 reads CASSLVHSGANVLTF. CDR3 in DNA: TGTGCCAGCAGCTTAGTACACTCTGGGGCCAACGTCCTGACTTTC.

V gene TRBV6-5 combines with J gene TRBJ1-1; D not certain. The CDR3 totals 15 residues. The V end was cut by 2 bases, the J end by 5 bases, with 15 bases between. Looked up from germline, CDR1 is MNHEY and CDR2 is SVGAGI. CDR3 coding DNA: TGTGCCAGCAGTTACGGGCCAGGAGGAGGGACTGAAGCTTTCTTT. It specifies CASSYGPGGGTEAFF.

The rearrangement links TRBV7-8 to TRBJ2-3; TRBD2 agrees at 8 bases. Germline V gene sequence: CDR1 SGHVS, CDR2 FQNEAQ. This CDR3 comprises 16 residues. V lost 5 bases to trimming and J lost 6 bases; unmatched junction nucleotides: 13. Written as DNA, the CDR3 is TGTGCCAGCAGCCCCGACCGGATAGCGGGGTGGGATACGCAGTATTTT. Translation gives CASSPDRIAGWDTQYF.

J is TRBJ2-3 and V is TRBV2; perhaps TRBD1 as D (6 bases). Germline V CDR1 and CDR2: SNHLY, FYNNEI. Trimming shortened V by 6 bases and J by 1 base, and 14 bases separated the two germline ends. The CDR3 runs 15 residues. The CDR3: CASSGWTARTDTQYF. The CDR3 bases are TGTGCCAGCAGCGGCTGGACAGCTCGCACAGATACGCAGTATTTT. Full variable domain (remainder filled in from reference TRBV2 and TRBJ2-3): EPEVTQTPSHQVTQMGQEVILRCVPISNHLYFYWYRQILGQKVEFLVSFYNNEISEKSEIFDDQFSVERPDGSNFTLKIRSTKLEDSAMYFCASSGWTARTDTQYFGPGTRLTVL.

With respect to this clonotype: One base away lies a much larger clone, so this may be a sequencing read error. The rearrangement uses TRBV2 and TRBJ2-3, with 10 bases that match TRBD2. CDR3 length: 15 amino acids. The V segment lost 10 bases and the J segment 2 bases; nucleotides outside the gene matches: 9. Germline V gene sequence: CDR1 SNHLY, CDR2 FYNNEI. CDR3 region: CANRPGLADTDTQYF. CDR3 DNA sequence: TGTGCCAACAGACCCGGACTAGCGGACACAGATACGCAGTATTTT.

This clonotype was observed a single time. This chain joins TRBV10-3 and TRBJ2-5; 8 bases are shared with TRBD1. Germline V gives CDR1 ENHRY, CDR2 SYGVKD. V dropped 4 bases and J dropped 4; count of bases not matched to a gene: 8. CDR3 size: 15 residues. CDR3 coding DNA: TGTGCCATCAGTGGTTCGACAGGGGTATTAGAGACCCAGTACTTC. Translating it yields CAISGSTGVLETQYF.

The sample holds a few counts of this clonotype. V and J are TRBV12-3 or TRBV12-4 and TRBJ1-1; the D gene is possibly TRBD1 (5 bases). The germline V and J ends were trimmed by 6 bases and 0 bases, with 11 bases remaining between them. The CDR3 totals 14 residues. CDR3 nucleotides: TGTGCCAGCAGGGACAACTACCTGAACACTGAAGCTTTCTTT. As protein: CASRDNYLNTEAFF.

This clonotype was picked up a small number of times. The rearrangement joins TRBV7-2 to TRBJ2-1, with 7 bases lining up with TRBD1. CDR1 is SGHTA and CDR2 is FQGNSA in the germline V gene. The CDR3 consists of 19 residues. With V trimmed by 5 bases and J by 0 bases, 16 bases remained unmatched. The CDR3 DNA sequence: TGTGCCAGCAGCCGTAGACAGGGCCTTCTTATGAGCTCCTACAATGAGCAGTTCTTC. It specifies CASSRRQGLLMSSYNEQFF. Combining the CDR3 with reference TRBV7-2 and TRBJ2-1 gives the whole variable domain GAGVSQSPSNKVTEKGKDVELRCDPISGHTALYWYRQSLGQGLEFLIYFQGNSAPDKSGLPSDRFSAERTGGSVSTLTIQRTQQEDSAVYLCASSRRQGLLMSSYNEQFFGPGTRLTVL.

There are a few counts of this clonotype. The chain carries TRBV5-4 and TRBJ2-1, with 9 bases lining up with TRBD2. The ends lost 4 bases at V and 2 bases at J; junction bases unmatched: 7. This CDR3 comprises 16 residues. Germline assignment: CDR1 SGHNT and CDR2 YYREEE (reference sequence). CDR3: CASSGSGSPPYNEQFF. The CDR3 DNA is TGTGCCAGCAGCGGTAGCGGGAGCCCACCCTACAATGAGCAGTTCTTC.

In its sample, this clonotype was seen a few times. This chain connects TRBV6-1 to TRBJ2-3; either TRBD1 or TRBD2 may supply D (5 bases each). Deletions cut 4 bases from V and 3 bases from J, with 11 bases between. The CDR3 loop spans 14 amino acids. Germline V gene lookup returns CDR1 MNHNS and CDR2 SASEGT. This CDR3 is CASSVRDRTDTQYF. Written as DNA, the CDR3 is TGTGCCAGCAGTGTCAGGGACCGTACAGATACGCAGTATTTT.

This clonotype was counted only a few times. V and J are TRBV7-2 and TRBJ2-1; TRBD2 might be the D (5 bases). The length of the CDR3 is 15 residues. Germline CDR1 reads SGHTA; CDR2 reads FQGNSA. V was trimmed by 5 bases and J by 0 bases, leaving 11 bases between them. The CDR3 DNA is TGTGCCAGCAGCAGGACTCGGATCTCCTACAATGAGCAGTTCTTC. Encoded protein: CASSRTRISYNEQFF.

This clonotype was seen once. The chain joins TRBV10-3 to TRBJ2-5, with D unresolved. This CDR3 is 13 amino acids long. Germline CDR1 ENHRY, CDR2 SYGVKD. The V end was cut by 3 bases, the J end by 5 bases, with 10 bases between. The CDR3 bases are TGTGCCATCAGTGATCGGCTGGGGGAGACCCAGTACTTC. It codes for CAISDRLGETQYF.